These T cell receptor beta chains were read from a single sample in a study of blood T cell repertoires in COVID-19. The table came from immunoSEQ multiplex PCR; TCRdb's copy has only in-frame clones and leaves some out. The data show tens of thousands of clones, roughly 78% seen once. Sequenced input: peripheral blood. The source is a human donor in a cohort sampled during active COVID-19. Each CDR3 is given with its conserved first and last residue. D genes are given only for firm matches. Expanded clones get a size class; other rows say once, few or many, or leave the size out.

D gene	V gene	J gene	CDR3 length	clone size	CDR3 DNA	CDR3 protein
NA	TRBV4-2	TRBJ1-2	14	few	TGTGCCAGCAGCCAAGGTGGATACTCGGGTGGCTACACCTTC	CASSQGGYSGGYTF
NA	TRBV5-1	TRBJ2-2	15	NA	TGCGCCAGCAGCCCTTACGGGTCCAACACCGGGGAGCTGTTTTTT	CASSPYGSNTGELFF
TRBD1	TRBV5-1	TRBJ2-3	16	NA	TGCGCCAGCAGCTTGGGGGGGACAGACAGCACAGATACGCAGTATTTT	CASSLGGTDSTDTQYF
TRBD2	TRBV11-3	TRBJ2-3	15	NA	TGTGCCAGCAGCCGGGGGGACCCTAGCACAGATACGCAGTATTTT	CASSRGDPSTDTQYF
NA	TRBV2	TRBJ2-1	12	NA	TGTGCCAGCAGTAATGGGGCCCTAGGGCAGTTCTTC	CASSNGALGQFF
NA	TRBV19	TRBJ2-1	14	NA	TGTGCCAGTGCGTGGGGAGGGGGCTACAATGAGCAGTTCTTC	CASAWGGGYNEQFF
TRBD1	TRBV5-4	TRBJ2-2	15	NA	TGTGCCAGCAGCGTCGGACAGGGGCTGACCGGGGAGCTGTTTTTT	CASSVGQGLTGELFF
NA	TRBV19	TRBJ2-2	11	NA	TGTGCCACCCGGGGGTTCGGGGAGCTGTTTTTT	CATRGFGELFF
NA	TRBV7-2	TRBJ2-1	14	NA	TGTGCCAGCAGCTTAGATCATAGCCAGCGTGAGCAGTTCTTC	CASSLDHSQREQFF
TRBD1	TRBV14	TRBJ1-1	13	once	TGTGCCAGCAGCCAGAGGACAGGCAAAGAAGCTTTCTTT	CASSQRTGKEAFF
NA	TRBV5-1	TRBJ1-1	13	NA	TGCGCCAGCAGCTTGGACGGACTTCAGAAAGCTTTCTTT	CASSLDGLQKAFF
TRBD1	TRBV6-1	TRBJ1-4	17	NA	TGTGCCAGCAGTGACTATAGGGGGCGGTCGCCTAATGAAAAACTGTTTTTT	CASSDYRGRSPNEKLFF
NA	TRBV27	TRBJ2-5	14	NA	TGTGCCAGCGGTACCACAGGGCGCGCGGAGACCCAGTACTTC	CASGTTGRAETQYF
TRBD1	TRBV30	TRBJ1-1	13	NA	TGTGCCTGGACAGGGGGCTCGAACACTGAAGCTTTCTTT	CAWTGGSNTEAFF
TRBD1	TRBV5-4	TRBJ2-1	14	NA	TGTGCCAGCAGCTTGGTTAGGGGGCGGAATGAGCAGTTCTTC	CASSLVRGRNEQFF
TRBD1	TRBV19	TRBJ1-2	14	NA	TGTGCCAGTAGTATAACCGGGACAGGGGTCGGCTACACCTTC	CASSITGTGVGYTF
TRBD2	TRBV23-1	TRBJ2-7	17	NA	TGCGCCAGCAGTCAATGCCTGGGACTAGGCAGGACCTACGAGCAGTACTTC	CASSQCLGLGRTYEQYF
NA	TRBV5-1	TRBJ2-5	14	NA	TGCGCCAGCAGCGCCCTCGGGACAATACAGACCCAGTACTTC	CASSALGTIQTQYF
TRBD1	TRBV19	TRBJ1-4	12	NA	TGTGCCAGTAGTAACGGACAGGGCCGCCCGTTTTTT	CASSNGQGRPFF
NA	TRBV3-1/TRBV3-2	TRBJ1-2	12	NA	TGTGCCAGCAGGTCGCCGGGGGATGGCTACACCTTC	CASRSPGDGYTF
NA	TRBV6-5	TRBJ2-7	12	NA	TGTGCCAGCAGTTATGCGGGCTACGAGCAGTACTTC	CASSYAGYEQYF
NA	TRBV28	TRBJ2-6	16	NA	TGTGCCAGCAGCCCTGGACGGGGTTATGGGGCCAACGTCCTGACTTTC	CASSPGRGYGANVLTF
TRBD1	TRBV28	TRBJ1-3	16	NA	TGTGCCAGCAGTAAACAGGGGACGAGCTCTGGAAACACCATATATTTT	CASSKQGTSSGNTIYF
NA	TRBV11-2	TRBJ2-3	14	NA	TGTGCCAGCAGCCTCGACGGGGGCACAGATACGCAGTATTTT	CASSLDGGTDTQYF
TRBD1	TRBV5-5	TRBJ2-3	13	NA	TGTGCCAGCAGCACAGGGGGCCCAGATACGCAGTATTTT	CASSTGGPDTQYF
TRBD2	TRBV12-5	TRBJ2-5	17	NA	TGTGCTAGTGGTTTGGGACTAGCGGGGGGCGGACAAGAGACCCAGTACTTC	CASGLGLAGGGQETQYF
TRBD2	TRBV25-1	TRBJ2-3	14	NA	TGTGCCAGCAGTCGTGCGGGGGACACAGATACGCAGTATTTT	CASSRAGDTDTQYF
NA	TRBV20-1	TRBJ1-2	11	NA	TGCAGTGCTAGAGCAGGCACTGGCTACACCTTC	CSARAGTGYTF
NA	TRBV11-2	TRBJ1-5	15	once	TGTGCCAGCAGCTTGGACTGGCGGGCCGAAGGGCCCCAGCATTTT	CASSLDWRAEGPQHF
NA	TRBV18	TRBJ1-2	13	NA	TGTGCCAGCTCACCACAGTCAGACTATGGCTACACCTTC	CASSPQSDYGYTF
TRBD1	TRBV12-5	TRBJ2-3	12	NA	TGTGCTAGTGGTCCCAACAGGGGAACGCAGTATTTT	CASGPNRGTQYF
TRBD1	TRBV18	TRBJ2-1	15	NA	TGTGCCAGCTCACCACCGGACAGGGTCTACAATGAGCAGTTCTTC	CASSPPDRVYNEQFF
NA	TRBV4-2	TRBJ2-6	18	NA	TGTGCCAGCAGCCAAGATAGGCAGGGGATAAGCGGGGCCAACGTCCTGACTTTC	CASSQDRQGISGANVLTF
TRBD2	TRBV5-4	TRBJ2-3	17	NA	TGTGCCAGCAGCTTGGCTACGGGGGGGACCTCCACAGATACGCAGTATTTT	CASSLATGGTSTDTQYF